One sample yielded the 9 T cell receptor beta chains listed below, sequenced in a study of T cell changes during pregnancy in multiple sclerosis. The table came from immunoSEQ multiplex PCR; TCRdb's copy has only in-frame clones and leaves some out. The table has fewer than 55,000 clones, 80% to 95% seen once. Here the sequenced sample was CD4+ T cells from peripheral blood mononuclear cells, taken in the third trimester of pregnancy. The receptors were gathered from a female donor with multiple sclerosis, enrolled in a pregnancy study.

The chain joins TRBV10-1 to TRBJ1-5; 8 nucleotides align to TRBD1. CDR3 length: 15 amino acids. After removal of 6 bases from V and 7 bases from J, the junction contained 11 bases not matched to a gene. CDR1 and CDR2 from the germline V gene are WNHNN and SYGVQD (reference sequence). For the CDR3, the DNA is TGCGCCAGCAGAAGAAAGGGACAGGCAGGACAGCCCCAGCATTTT. Translating it yields CASRRKGQAGQPQHF.

The chain carries TRBV7-9 and TRBJ2-2; D ambiguous. This CDR3 has 14 amino acids. Trimming took off 5 bases at V and 1 base at J, with 8 bases between the two ends. CDR1 and CDR2 from the germline V gene are SEHNR and FQNEAQ (reference sequence). CDR3 nucleotide sequence: TGTGCCAGCAGCCGCTCAGGGAACACCGGGGAGCTGTTTTTT. This encodes CASSRSGNTGELFF.

This sequence joins TRBV6-6 and TRBJ1-1; perhaps TRBD1 as D (6 bases). This CDR3 spans 16 amino acids. V gave up 7 bases and J gave up 6 bases, with 24 bases separating them. CDR1 is MNHNY, CDR2 SVGAGI, per germline (reference sequence). CDR3 sequence (DNA): TGTGCCAGCACCCGGGAGGGGGGCGATTGGAAGGCTGAAGCTTTCTTT. Translating it yields CASTREGGDWKAEAFF.

The chain is built from TRBV19 and TRBJ1-6; TRBD1 agrees at 8 bases. The germline gives CDR1 LNHDA, CDR2 SQIVND (reference sequence). The CDR3 loop spans 14 amino acids. The trim removed 0 bases at V and 10 bases at J, leaving 2 bases unmatched. CDR3 sequence reads: CASSIDRGRSPLHF. The CDR3 DNA reads TGTGCCAGTAGTATAGACAGGGGGCGGTCACCCCTCCACTTT.

This clone was counted a single time. The rearrangement uses TRBV6-5 and TRBJ1-2; 8 bases are a match to TRBD1. The CDR3 totals 15 residues. Germline CDR1 and CDR2: MNHEY and SVGAGI. The ends lost 7 bases at V and 4 bases at J; junction bases unmatched: 11. CDR3 protein: CASNNTGQEVYGYTF. The CDR3 DNA follows: TGTGCCAGCAACAATACGGGACAGGAAGTCTATGGCTACACCTTC.

This rearrangement joins TRBV5-4 to TRBJ1-6; TRBD1 matches at 7 bases. In germline, CDR1 is SGHNT, CDR2 YYREEE (reference sequence). Trimming removed 4 bases from V and 6 bases from J; junction bases left unmatched: 7. CDR3 length: 15 amino acids. The CDR3 region is CASSAPGQLNSPLHF. For the CDR3, the DNA is TGTGCCAGCAGCGCGCCGGGACAGCTTAATTCACCCCTCCACTTT.

This clone has a handful of counts. The chain is built from TRBV10-3 and TRBJ1-6; D is ambiguous. With 0 bases removed from V and 8 bases from J, the gap between germline ends came to 5 bases. Germline lookup yields CDR1 ENHRY and CDR2 SYGVKD. The CDR3 spans 13 residues. This chain's CDR3 is CAISESEDSPLHF. CDR3 DNA: TGTGCCATCAGTGAGTCGGAGGATTCACCCCTCCACTTT.

Concerning this clone itself: Within the sample, other DNA sequences also encode this same CDR3. The V call is TRBV11-3, the J call TRBJ2-7; no definite D call. Germline-derived CDR1 and CDR2 are SGHNT and YENEEA. The ends were cut back, 5 bases at V and 3 bases at J, with 17 bases in the middle. This CDR3 has 15 amino acids. The CDR3 DNA sequence: TGTGCCAGCAGCCCCGGCGCAGGTCAGCACTACGAGCAGTACTTC. Protein sequence: CASSPGAGQHYEQYF.

The chain recombines TRBV7-9 with TRBJ2-7, with 11 bases identical to TRBD2. CDR3 length: 15 residues. V was clipped by 6 bases and J by 2 bases; unmatched bases: 6. The V gene's germline CDR1 is SEHNR and CDR2 FQNEAQ (reference sequence). The CDR3 region has the DNA TGTGCCAGCAGTCGGGGACTAGCGGAAACCTACGAGCAGTACTTC. Its translation is CASSRGLAETYEQYF.